This T cell receptor (beta chain) was identified in a study of T-cell reconstitution after alpha-beta-depleted transplantation in children. Findings and limits, study-wide: Where some patients showed high TCRbeta diversity at day 60, it came from recipient T cells and thymic progenitors that had survived. The main origin of T-cell counts and diversity one year after transplant was newly produced T cells.

CDR3 length: 15 residues. Germline CDR1 reads DFQATT; CDR2 reads SNEGSKA (reference sequence). Trimming at V came to 5 bases and at J to 4 bases, leaving 12 bases not matched to a gene. This clonotype was recorded a few times. The antigen is unknown. For TCRbeta, the library was prepared with unique molecular identifiers. TCRdb ran MiXCR on the PCR reads and lists one entry per CDR3 protein. Among fewer than 500,000 distinct CDR3 sequences listed, 43% were seen once. The sample consisted of PBMCs, taken before TCRalphabeta/CD19-depleted stem cell transplant. V and J are TRBV20-1 and TRBJ1-1, with 8 bases fitting TRBD1. This clonotype originated in a girl aged 2 to 10 with aplastic anemia, due to receive a stem cell transplant. CDR3 sequence (DNA): TGCAGTGCTCGCCACTCGGACAGGGCTATCACTGAAGCTTTCTTT. It is translated as CSARHSDRAITEAFF.